This T cell receptor (beta chain) was found in a study of shared clonotypes between healthy human individuals. About the study: Three CD4 naive, three CD4 memory, two CD8 naive and one CD8 memory plate were used per donor. Study observations and caveats: Among the subsets, naive ones generally showed larger estimated richness than memory ones.

Original analysis: With immunoSEQ giving junction-only sequences and no quality scores, filtering differed. Profiled with immunoSEQ multiplex PCR; TCRdb holds only in-frame clones, not every one. V and J calls and clone size come straight from that table; D and trimming were deduced from the DNA. Of 800,000 to 1,200,000 clones listed, about four fifths were seen once; the top ten hold more than 0.5%. Germline values: CDR1 MNHNY, CDR2 SVGAGI (reference sequence). Trimming cost V 0 bases and J 5 bases, with 5 bases left between them. There are 12 residues in the CDR3. Subsets obtained from CD4+ cells comprised CD45RA+ naive and CD45RA-negative memory cells. Regarding this clone: The antigen remains undetermined.

This clonotype was sampled from a man aged 18 to 29 in good health. Some clones in this sample may be carry-over from other donors' samples. The chain employs TRBV6-6 and TRBJ2-7, with D uncertain. The sequencing input was memory CD4+ T cells from PBMCs. Described subset: CD45RA-negative fraction. The CDR3 here is CASSYSGDEQYF. The CDR3 DNA reads TGTGCCAGCAGTTACTCTGGGGACGAGCAGTACTTC.